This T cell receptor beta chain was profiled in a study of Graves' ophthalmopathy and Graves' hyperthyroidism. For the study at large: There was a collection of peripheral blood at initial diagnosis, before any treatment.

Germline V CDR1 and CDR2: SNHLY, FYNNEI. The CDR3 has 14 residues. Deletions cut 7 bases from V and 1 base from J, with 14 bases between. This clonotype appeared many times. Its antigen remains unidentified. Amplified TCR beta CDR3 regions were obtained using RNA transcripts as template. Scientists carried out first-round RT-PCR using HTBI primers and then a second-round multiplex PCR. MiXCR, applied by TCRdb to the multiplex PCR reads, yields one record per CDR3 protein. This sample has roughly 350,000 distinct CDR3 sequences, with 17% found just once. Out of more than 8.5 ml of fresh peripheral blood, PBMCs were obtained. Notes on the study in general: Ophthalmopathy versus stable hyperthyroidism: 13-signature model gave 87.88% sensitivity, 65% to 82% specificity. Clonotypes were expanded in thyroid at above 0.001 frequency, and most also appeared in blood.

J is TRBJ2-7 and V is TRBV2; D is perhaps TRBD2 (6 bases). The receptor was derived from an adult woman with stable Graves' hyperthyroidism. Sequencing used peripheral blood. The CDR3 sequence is CASTLALESYEQYF. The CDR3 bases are TGTGCCAGCACCCTAGCGCTGGAATCCTACGAGCAGTACTTC.